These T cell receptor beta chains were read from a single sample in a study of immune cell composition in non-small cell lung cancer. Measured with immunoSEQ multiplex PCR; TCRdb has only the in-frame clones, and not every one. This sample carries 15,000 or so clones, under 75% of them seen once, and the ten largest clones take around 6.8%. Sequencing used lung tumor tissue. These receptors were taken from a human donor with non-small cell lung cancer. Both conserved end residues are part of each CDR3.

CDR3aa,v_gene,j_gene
CASSDWGIRTTPSQYF,TRBV10-1,TRBJ2-5
CAISGQHNSPLHF,TRBV10-3,TRBJ1-6
CASSLGGPGTEAFF,TRBV5-1,TRBJ1-1
CASTQLQGGGYTF,TRBV6-1,TRBJ1-2
CASSLGGLTANYGYTF,TRBV5-1,TRBJ1-2
CASSVMAGTYNEQFF,TRBV6-4,TRBJ2-1
CASTPRGLNTEAFF,TRBV27,TRBJ1-1
CASSQTGPSGETQYF,TRBV4-1,TRBJ2-5
CASSVGSSGGGTQYF,TRBV9,TRBJ2-5
CAISAGTGGGEQYF,TRBV10-3,TRBJ2-7
CASSRQGDTSYEQYF,TRBV5-5,TRBJ2-7
CASSFGLTFEETQYF,TRBV5-1,TRBJ2-5
CASSPGLAVSSYEQYF,TRBV18,TRBJ2-7
CASSLVEGYEQYF,TRBV7-2,TRBJ2-7
CASSVALAGYGYTF,TRBV9,TRBJ1-2
CASSLQENTEAFF,TRBV7-9,TRBJ1-1
CASSPVGGQETQYF,TRBV5-1,TRBJ2-5
CASSFGTGTGELFF,TRBV7-3,TRBJ2-2
CASSQEDISGDTQYF,TRBV4-3,TRBJ2-3
CASSFGGEGTQAFF,TRBV5-4,TRBJ1-1
CASSSPGQGSNQPQHF,TRBV7-8,TRBJ1-5
CASSPSPNLNEKLFF,TRBV6-6,TRBJ1-4
CASSSTGSGVEKLFF,TRBV6-5,TRBJ1-4
CASSLVSGRTEAFF,TRBV5-1,TRBJ1-1
CTSSHGRGYEQFF,TRBV1,TRBJ2-1
CASSLKRGGLYEQYF,TRBV7-8,TRBJ2-7